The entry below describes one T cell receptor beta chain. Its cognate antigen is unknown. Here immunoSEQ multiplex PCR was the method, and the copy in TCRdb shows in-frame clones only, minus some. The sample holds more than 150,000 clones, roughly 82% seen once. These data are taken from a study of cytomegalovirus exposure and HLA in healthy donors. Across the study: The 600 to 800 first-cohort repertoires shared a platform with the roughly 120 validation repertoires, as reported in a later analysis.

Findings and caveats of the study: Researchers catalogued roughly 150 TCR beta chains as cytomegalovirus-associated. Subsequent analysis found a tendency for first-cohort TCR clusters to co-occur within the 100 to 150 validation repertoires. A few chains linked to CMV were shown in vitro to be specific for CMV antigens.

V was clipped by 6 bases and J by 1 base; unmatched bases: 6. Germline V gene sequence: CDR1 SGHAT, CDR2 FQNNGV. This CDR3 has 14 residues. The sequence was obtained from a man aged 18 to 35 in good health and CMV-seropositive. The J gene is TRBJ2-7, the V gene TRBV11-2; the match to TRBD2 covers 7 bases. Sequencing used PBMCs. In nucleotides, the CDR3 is TGTGCCAGCAGTCTAGCGGCATCTTCCTACGAGCAGTACTTC. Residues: CASSLAASSYEQYF. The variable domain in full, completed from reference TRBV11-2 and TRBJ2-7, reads EAGVAQSPRYKIIEKRQSVAFWCNPISGHATLYWYQQILGQGPKLLIQFQNNGVVDDSQLPKDRFSAERLKGVDSTLKIQPAKLEDSAVYLCASSLAASSYEQYFGPGTRLTVT.